The present T cell receptor beta chain was sequenced within a study of blood T cell repertoires in COVID-19. Study details: The samples span acute and convalescent COVID-19 from the United States, Italy and Spain. In each case, the material was cDNA or gDNA derived from T cells, B-cell-depleted T cells, or PBMCs.

In the authors' methods: Using reference gene primer amplification, nucleated cell counts were estimated. Produced via immunoSEQ multiplex PCR; TCRdb's table is partial and in-frame only. The V and J calls and clone size are taken from that table; D and trimming were inferred from the DNA. Seen here are tens of thousands of clones, roughly 90% observed once, and the top ten hold 15%. The germline CDR1 and CDR2 sequences are SNHLY and FYNNEI. The CDR3 is made up of 12 amino acids. V shed 5 bases, J shed 4 bases, and the junction held 1 base outside the gene matches. The TCR was taken from a male donor with acute or convalescent COVID-19. The rearrangement uses TRBV2 and TRBJ1-2, with 7 bases lining up with TRBD1. Sample: peripheral blood. In nucleotides, the CDR3 is TGTGCCAGCAGTCGGGACAGCTATGGCTACACCTTC. As protein: CASSRDSYGYTF.